This T cell receptor (beta chain) was sequenced during a study of T cell responses to AZD1222 COVID-19 vaccine. Study-level findings and limits: Per reports, nearly half of all spike-specific TCRs target regions that are unmutated in variants. Most donors were white British and more were female, and clonal diversity was possibly underestimated.

Trimming stripped 3 bases from V and 8 bases from J, with 20 bases between. CDR1 and CDR2 (germline): SQVTM, ANQGSEA. This CDR3 is built from 15 residues. This clone is a singleton in its sample. The antigen is undetermined. Assay: immunoSEQ multiplex PCR; the TCRdb copy retains only in-frame clones and omits some. The sample consists of about 130,000 clones, 88% of them appearing once. The rearrangement uses TRBV29-1 and TRBJ2-1; D might be TRBD2 (6 bases). This sequence originates from an adult who received the AZD1222 COVID-19 vaccine. The material was peripheral blood, obtained 28 days after the second AZD1222 dose. The CDR3, as DNA: TGCAGCGTTGAGTGGCGGGGAAGGCCCAAGGATGAGCAGTTCTTC. Protein sequence: CSVEWRGRPKDEQFF.